The subject of this entry is one T cell receptor (beta chain). In the authors' methods: Amplifying reference gene primers gave estimates of nucleated cell counts. Some clones are missing from TCRdb's copy, which holds only in-frame ones; the method was immunoSEQ multiplex PCR. The V and J calls and the clone size are those of that table, but D and trimming were determined from the DNA. Counted here are 200,000 to 250,000 clones, 70% to 90% occurring once; the ten biggest clones make up about 9%. This entry is derived from a study of blood T cell repertoires in COVID-19. After removal of 0 bases from V and 7 bases from J, the junction contained 9 bases not matched to a gene. The CDR3 loop spans 16 amino acids. In germline, CDR1 is MGHRA, CDR2 YSYEKL.

The chain has TRBV4-1 and TRBJ2-1; 7 bases are a match to TRBD2. This TCR was sampled from a man in his forties or fifties who had recovered from COVID-19. Sequencing was performed on PBMCs or T cells enriched from blood (not recorded which). The CDR3 nucleotides are TGCGCCAGCAGCCAAGATTGGGGAGGGACTCCGAATGAGCAGTTCTTC. It codes for CASSQDWGGTPNEQFF.